A selection of T cell receptor beta chains follows, all from one sample in a study of blood T cell repertoires in COVID-19. The method was immunoSEQ multiplex PCR; TCRdb's version includes in-frame clones alone and lacks a portion of them. The data hold hundreds of thousands of clones, with around nine tenths observed a single time. The sequencing sample was made of PBMCs or T cells enriched from blood (not recorded which). These receptors all come from a woman aged 25 to 39 who had recovered from COVID-19. Each CDR3 is given with its conserved first and last residue. Each record gives: CDR3 DNA, CDR3 protein, D gene, J gene, clone size, V gene. A D gene is named only where the DNA matches it firmly. Not all rows give a size; the values are once, few, many and, for expanded clones, a class.

TGTGCCAGCAGCTTGTCGGGGGGGCTGTCGGGTGAAAAACTGTTTTTT CASSLSGGLSGEKLFF . TRBJ1-4 . TRBV5-6
TGTGCCAGTAGTATTGGGGGGACAGAAGAAGAGACCCAGTACTTC CASSIGGTEEETQYF . TRBJ2-5 . TRBV19
TGTGCCAGCAGCTTATCAGGGCCCGACAATGAGCAGTTCTTC CASSLSGPDNEQFF . TRBJ2-1 once TRBV7-3
TGTGCCACCACTTCGAGGGGGCAGGGCGGGGAGCTGTTTTTT CATTSRGQGGELFF TRBD1 TRBJ2-2 . TRBV28
TGCAGCGTTGGGCAGGATGGCTACACCTTC CSVGQDGYTF . TRBJ1-2 . TRBV29-1
TGTGCCAGCAGCTCCCCCGAAAGGGGGCGGAACGAGCAGTACTTC CASSSPERGRNEQYF TRBD1 TRBJ2-7 . TRBV7-8
TGTGCCAGCAGTTTAGCGCGGCTTAACGAGCAGTACTTC CASSLARLNEQYF . TRBJ2-7 few TRBV12-3/TRBV12-4
TGTGCCAGCAGTGAAGCGCTTCAAGACAGGGGCTATGGCTACACCTTC CASSEALQDRGYGYTF TRBD1 TRBJ1-2 . TRBV2
TGTGCCTGGCGGAGACAGGGGGAGGAGGAGCAGTACTTC CAWRRQGEEEQYF TRBD1 TRBJ2-7 once TRBV30
TGTGCCAGCAGCTTAGTAGGGGGGGTAGCGGGTAATTCACCCCTCCACTTT CASSLVGGVAGNSPLHF . TRBJ1-6 . TRBV7-2
TGCAGTGCGTCGACAGGGCTGAACACTGAAGCTTTCTTT CSASTGLNTEAFF TRBD1 TRBJ1-1 . TRBV29-1
TGCGCCAGCAGCCCTCGGTCCGGGAGCTCCTACAATGAGCAGTTCTTC CASSPRSGSSYNEQFF . TRBJ2-1 . TRBV5-1
TGTGCCATCAGATCCGACAGGGGAGCTTTCTTT CAIRSDRGAFF TRBD1 TRBJ1-1 . TRBV10-3
TGTGCCAGCAGCTTAGGAGGGGGGACTAGCACCAACTCCTACGAGCAGTACTTC CASSLGGGTSTNSYEQYF TRBD2 TRBJ2-7 . TRBV13
TGTGCCAGCTCACCTCGGACAGGGTCCTACGAGCAGTACTTC CASSPRTGSYEQYF TRBD1 TRBJ2-7 . TRBV18
TGTGCCAGCAGCTTAGAAGAAGGGGCTGCTGAAGCTTTCTTT CASSLEEGAAEAFF . TRBJ1-1 once TRBV5-6